This T cell receptor (beta chain) was captured by sequencing in a study of neurological immune-mediated disorders (dated by TCRdb to about 2019). About the full investigation: The study compared peripheral blood TCR-beta repertoires of HTLV-I-associated myelopathy (HAM/TSP) patients, multiple sclerosis patients and healthy controls using UMI-based sequencing. The 95 to 110 TCR-beta libraries covered PBMC samples along with longitudinal samples, technical triplicates, and paired sorted CD4+ and CD8+ T-cell subsets. Of the 68 subjects in the cohort, about 14 were HAM/TSP patients, some 35 were multiple sclerosis patients, and approximately 20 were healthy controls.

What the research found in general, with its limitations: Across subjects, expanded clones never shared an identical CDR3 amino acid sequence, which suggests that the TCR-beta repertoires in every group were private. TCR clonal expansion was highest in HAM/TSP patients and lowest in MS patients, with MS patients falling below even healthy controls.

This clonotype was recorded at least ten times. Its antigen is still unknown. Per-base quality was not reported, and no clone a single base away is much larger than it. cDNA was synthesized by template-switch 5'RACE using a primer carrying a 10-nucleotide random unique molecular identifier by which each TCR transcript was tagged. Every sequencing run covered 15-18 subjects and yielded more than 160 million TCR-beta sequences. The RNeasy kit was used to extract total RNA. The KAPA Real-time Library Amplification kit was used to amplify TCR-beta VDJ regions with primers for the TCR constant region and the 5'RACE anchor. Sample indexes and Illumina adaptors were added in a first PCR, after which library yield was increased in a second PCR. After Ampure bead purification, the TCR product of roughly 650 bp was size-selected on a 2% E-gel SizeSelection system. Before pooling, library quality was assessed on a Bioanalyzer, concentration was determined with Qubit, and library quantification was performed with the Kapa Library Quantification kit. Libraries were sequenced paired-end 2 x 150 bp on an Illumina HiSeq 2500. To increase sequence diversity, about 25-31% phiX was spiked into each library pool. The authors' analysis ran thus. The UMI-based MiGEC pipeline processed quality-filtered reads and removed over 80% of raw TCR sequences during error correction. IMGT germline references were used for alignment of VDJ genes, and clonotypes were defined by a unique CDR3 amino acid sequence together with V-J genes. Clonal expansion, Shannon diversity and CDR3 relatedness were evaluated with VDJtools (CalcPairwiseDistances, ClusterSamples), while phylogenetic trees were built in CLCbio workbench. Clones with at least 8 unique UMIs were defined as expanded, with this threshold being based on coefficient-of-variation modelling across technical triplicates. TCRdb reworked the public reads: Q25 trimming with fastp, MiXCR clone assembly, productive beta chains retained. Merged by CDR3 protein, the rows form single entries marked with the most common genes and DNA. TCRdb's processing, not the authors', yielded these V and J calls. Across this sample there are tens of thousands of distinct CDR3 sequences, with approximately 10% seen only once. The ten largest account for around 2% of the sample.

The healthy controls were volunteers from blood banks in Maryland, USA. Unsorted PBMC libraries were generated from 2 million PBMCs stored in RNAlater at -80 °C until RNA extraction. PBMCs were separated from peripheral blood using Ficoll-Hypaque density gradient centrifugation and then cryopreserved in liquid nitrogen. This sequence was found in a man in his forties in good health. Sequences were obtained from PBMCs.

In nucleotides, the sequence is TGTGCCAGCAGTTCCGGGACAGGGGGGACTGAAGCTTTCTTT. Its protein is CASSSGTGGTEAFF. Recombination joined TRBV12-3 or TRBV12-4 with TRBJ1-1, with 11 bases matching TRBD1. The CDR3 sequence holds 14 residues, the cysteine and phenylalanine included. Of the read, only the CDR3 DNA is kept; its 42 bases are in frame from base 1. V ends up 4 bases short and J 5 bases short, with an unmatched junction base count of 3.